This TCR beta chain was recovered during a study of T cell changes during pregnancy in multiple sclerosis. The CDR3 is 15 amino acids. Between the trimmed V and J ends, which lost 3 bases and 3 bases, there was a span of 15 bases. Germline V lookup: CDR1 SGHRS, CDR2 YFSETQ. The data were produced by immunoSEQ multiplex PCR, yet TCRdb's version contains in-frame clones alone and is incomplete. The sample includes around 65,000 clones, roughly 86% of them seen just once. This receptor was identified in a female donor with multiple sclerosis, enrolled in a pregnancy study. The material sequenced was peripheral blood, taken in the first trimester of pregnancy. This chain links TRBV5-1 with TRBJ1-1; perhaps TRBD1 as D (5 bases). DNA for the CDR3: TGCGCCAGCAGCTGGTTTTGGGGGGGAGACACTGAAGCTTTCTTT. It specifies CASSWFWGGDTEAFF.